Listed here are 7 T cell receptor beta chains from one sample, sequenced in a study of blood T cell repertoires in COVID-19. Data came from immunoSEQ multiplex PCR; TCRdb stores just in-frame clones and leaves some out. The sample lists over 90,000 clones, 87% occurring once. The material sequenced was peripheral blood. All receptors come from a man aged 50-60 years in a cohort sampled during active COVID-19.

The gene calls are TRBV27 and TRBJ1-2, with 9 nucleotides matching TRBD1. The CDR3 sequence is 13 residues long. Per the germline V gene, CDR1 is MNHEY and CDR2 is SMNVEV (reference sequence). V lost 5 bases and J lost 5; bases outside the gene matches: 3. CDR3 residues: CASSTGTGYGYTF. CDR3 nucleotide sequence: TGTGCCAGCAGTACCGGGACAGGGTATGGCTACACCTTC.

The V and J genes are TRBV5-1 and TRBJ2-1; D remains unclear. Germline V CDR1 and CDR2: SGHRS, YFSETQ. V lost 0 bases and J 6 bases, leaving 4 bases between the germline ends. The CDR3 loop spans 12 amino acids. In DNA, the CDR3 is TGCGCCAGCAGCTTGGGCGGCAATGAGCAGTTCTTC. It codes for CASSLGGNEQFF.

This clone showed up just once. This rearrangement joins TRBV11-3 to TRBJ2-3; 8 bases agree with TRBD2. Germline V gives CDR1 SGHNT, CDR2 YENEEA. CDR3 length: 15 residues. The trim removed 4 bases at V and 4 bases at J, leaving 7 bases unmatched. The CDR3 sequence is CASSYPGTSADTQYF. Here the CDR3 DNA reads TGTGCCAGCAGCTACCCCGGGACTAGTGCAGATACGCAGTATTTT.

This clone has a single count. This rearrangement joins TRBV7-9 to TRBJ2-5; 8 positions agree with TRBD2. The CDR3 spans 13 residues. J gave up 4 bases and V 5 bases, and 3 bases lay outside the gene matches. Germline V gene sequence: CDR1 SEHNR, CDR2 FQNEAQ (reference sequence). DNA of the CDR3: TGTGCCAGCAGCCGCGGGAGGCGAGAGACCCAGTACTTC. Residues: CASSRGRRETQYF. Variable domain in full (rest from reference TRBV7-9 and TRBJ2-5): DTGVSQNPRHKITKRGQNVTFRCDPISEHNRLYWYRQTLGQGPEFLTYFQNEAQLEKSRLLSDRFSAERPKGSFSTLEIQRTEQGDSAMYLCASSRGRRETQYFGPGTRLLVL.

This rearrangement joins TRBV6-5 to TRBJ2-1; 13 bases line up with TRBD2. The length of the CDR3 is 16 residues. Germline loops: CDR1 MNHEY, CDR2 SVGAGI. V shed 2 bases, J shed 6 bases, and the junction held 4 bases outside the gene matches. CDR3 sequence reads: CASSYTGLAGANEQFF. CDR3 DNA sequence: TGTGCCAGCAGTTACACCGGACTAGCGGGGGCCAATGAGCAGTTCTTC.

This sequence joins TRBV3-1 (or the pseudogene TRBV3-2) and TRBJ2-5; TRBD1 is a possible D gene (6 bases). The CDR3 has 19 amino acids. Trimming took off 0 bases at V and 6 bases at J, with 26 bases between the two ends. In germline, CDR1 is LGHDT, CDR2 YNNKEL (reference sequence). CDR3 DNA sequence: TGTGCCAGCAGCCAAGAAACCTCAAACGGGTTGTACAGGGCGAAGACCCAGTACTTC. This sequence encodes CASSQETSNGLYRAKTQYF.

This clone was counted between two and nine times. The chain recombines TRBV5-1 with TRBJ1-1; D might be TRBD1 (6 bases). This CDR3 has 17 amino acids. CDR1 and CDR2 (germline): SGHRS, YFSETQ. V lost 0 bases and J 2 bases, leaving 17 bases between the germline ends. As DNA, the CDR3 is TGCGCCAGCAGCTTGGTTGCCAGGACAGTGGGAAACACTGAAGCTTTCTTT. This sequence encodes CASSLVARTVGNTEAFF.